This note documents a single T cell receptor beta chain sequence. The data originate from a study of blood T cell repertoires in COVID-19. The germline gives CDR1 MNHNY, CDR2 SVGAGI (reference sequence). V lost 6 bases to trimming and J lost 6 bases, with 12 bases between them. This CDR3 spans 14 amino acids. Sequencing used immunoSEQ multiplex PCR; TCRdb keeps in-frame clones, though not all of them. The sample contains under 30,000 clones, 84% of which appear only once. The chain is built from TRBV6-6 and TRBJ1-6; D is unclear. Material: peripheral blood. The source is a man aged 80 or over with active COVID-19. In DNA, the CDR3 is TGTGCCAGCAGGAACTCGATCTCTAATTCACCCCTCCACTTT. Its protein product is CASRNSISNSPLHF.